This TCR beta chain was identified during a study of shared clonotypes between healthy human individuals. TCRdb keeps only in-frame clones here, not all; method: immunoSEQ multiplex PCR. Of about 1.5 million clones in the sample, 95% to 99% were seen once. The specimen sequenced was naive CD4+ T cells sorted from blood. Subset given: CD45RA+ positively selected. This receptor was obtained from a man aged 30 to 45 in good health.

CDR3 sequence (DNA): TGCAGCGTTGGGGGACTAGGTACGTCGTCCTACAATGAGCAGTTCTTC. Its translation: CSVGGLGTSSYNEQFF. This chain links TRBV29-1 with TRBJ2-1, with TRBD2 identical over 8 bases. V lost 4 bases and J lost 1; bases outside the gene matches: 9. The CDR3 is made up of 16 amino acids. Per germline, CDR1 SQVTM and CDR2 ANQGSEA.